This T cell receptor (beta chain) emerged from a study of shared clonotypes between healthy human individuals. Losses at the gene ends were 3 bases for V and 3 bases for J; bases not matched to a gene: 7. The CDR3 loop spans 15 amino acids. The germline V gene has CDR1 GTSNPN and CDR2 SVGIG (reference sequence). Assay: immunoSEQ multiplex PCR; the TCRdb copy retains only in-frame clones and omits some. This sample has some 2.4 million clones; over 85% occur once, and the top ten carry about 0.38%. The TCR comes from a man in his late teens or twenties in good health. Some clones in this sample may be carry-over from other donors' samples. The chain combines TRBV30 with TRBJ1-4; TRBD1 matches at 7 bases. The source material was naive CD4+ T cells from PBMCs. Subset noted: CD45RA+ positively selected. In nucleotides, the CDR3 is TGTGCCTGGAGCCGAACAGGGGCGGCTAATGAAAAACTGTTTTTT. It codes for CAWSRTGAANEKLFF.